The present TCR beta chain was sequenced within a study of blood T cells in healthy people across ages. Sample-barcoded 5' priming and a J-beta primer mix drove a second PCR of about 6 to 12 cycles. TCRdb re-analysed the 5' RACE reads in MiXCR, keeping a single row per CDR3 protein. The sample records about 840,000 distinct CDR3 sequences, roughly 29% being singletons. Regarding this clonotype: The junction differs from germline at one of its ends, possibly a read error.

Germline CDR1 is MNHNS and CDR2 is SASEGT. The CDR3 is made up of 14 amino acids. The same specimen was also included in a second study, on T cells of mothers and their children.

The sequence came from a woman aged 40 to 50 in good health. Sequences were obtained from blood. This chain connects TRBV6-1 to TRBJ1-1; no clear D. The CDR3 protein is CSSSESISNTEAFF. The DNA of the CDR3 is TGTTCCAGCAGTGAAAGTATCAGTAACACTGAAGCTTTCTTT.